This T cell receptor (beta chain) emerged from a study of neurological immune-mediated disorders. Study-wide points: As far as clinical or MRI features were concerned, none was associated with the multiple sclerosis repertoire cluster.

Synthesis of cDNA used 5'RACE (with 10-nucleotide random UMIs). TCRdb reanalysed the 5' RACE reads using MiXCR and keeps one entry per CDR3 protein. The sample has tens of thousands of distinct CDR3 sequences; 4.5% to 5.5% are singletons. This clonotype was observed at least ten times. Its antigen is still unknown. PBMCs stored at -80 C, numbering 2 million, were the origin of the unsorted libraries. V dropped 8 bases and J dropped 1; count of bases not matched to a gene: 5. The CDR3 contains 13 residues. The clonotype originates from a man in his thirties or forties with multiple sclerosis. Source material: PBMCs. V gene TRBV12-3 or TRBV12-4 combines with J gene TRBJ2-7; 7 bases agree with TRBD1. CDR3 sequence reads: CASGNRGSYEQYF. As DNA, the CDR3 is TGTGCCAGCGGAAACAGGGGTTCCTACGAGCAGTACTTC.